Each of the 6 T cell receptor beta chains below was sequenced from the same sample in a study of blood T cell repertoires in COVID-19. Generated by immunoSEQ multiplex PCR, the TCRdb table keeps only in-frame clones and is missing some. The sample shows under 200,000 clones, approximately 80% of them seen only once. The sequenced sample was peripheral blood. The receptors stem from an older woman with COVID-19, enrolled during active disease.

This sequence joins TRBV15 and TRBJ1-5, with D unresolved. Germline V gene data show CDR1 as LNHNV and CDR2 as YYDKDF (reference sequence). This CDR3 contains 15 residues. Deletions cut 8 bases from V and 0 bases from J, with 14 bases between. The CDR3 is CATSVGLYSNQPQHF. The CDR3 coding sequence is TGTGCCACCTCGGTAGGACTTTATAGCAATCAGCCCCAGCATTTT.

The CDR3 sequence: CASSYSEDGELFF. CDR3 nucleotide sequence: TGTGCCAGCAGTTACAGCGAGGACGGGGAGCTGTTTTTT. This chain links TRBV6-5 with TRBJ2-2; no reliable D call. Germline CDR1 MNHEY, CDR2 SVGAGI. This CDR3 region has 13 residues. The V and J ends lost 2 bases and 7 bases respectively, with 8 bases between them.

J is TRBJ1-2 and V is TRBV6-5, with 8 bases lining up with TRBD1. The V gene's germline CDR1 is MNHEY and CDR2 SVGAGI. The CDR3 contains 15 residues. J lost 8 bases, V lost 0 bases, and 8 bases had no gene match. In DNA, the CDR3 is TGTGCCAGCAGTTACTCTGGGACAGGCCTCTGGGGCTACACCTTC. It encodes CASSYSGTGLWGYTF.

The chain carries TRBV5-6 and TRBJ1-4; D is unclear. Between the trimmed V and J ends, which lost 4 bases and 8 bases, there was a span of 15 bases. The CDR3 extends over 14 amino acids. CDR1 SGHDT and CDR2 YYEEEE come from the germline V gene. The CDR3 DNA is TGTGCCAGCAGCCCCCCGGGATTTGGAGAAAAACTGTTTTTT. It specifies CASSPPGFGEKLFF.

This clone showed up just a few times. The genes are TRBV9 and TRBJ1-3; TRBD1 agrees at 10 bases. The CDR3 contains 14 residues. The V gene end was trimmed by 6 bases and the J gene end by 2 bases; junction bases not matched to a gene: 2. In germline, CDR1 is SGDLS, CDR2 YYNGEE. The CDR3 region has the DNA TGTGCCAGCACCGGGACAGGGGCTGGAAACACCATATATTTT. Residues: CASTGTGAGNTIYF.

The chain joins TRBV2 to TRBJ2-3; D might be TRBD2 (6 bases). Between the trimmed V and J ends, which lost 7 bases and 4 bases, there was a span of 9 bases. Germline lookup yields CDR1 SNHLY and CDR2 FYNNEI. The CDR3 is 12 residues long. CDR3 protein: CASTGGPDTQYF. In DNA form, the CDR3 reads TGTGCCAGCACCGGGGGTCCAGATACGCAGTATTTT.